The T cell receptor (beta chain) under discussion was sequenced for a study of technical replicates of blood from several donors. TCRdb's table, derived via immunoSEQ multiplex PCR, lists solely in-frame clones and lacks some. The sample holds more than 65,000 clones, around 91% seen once. Trimming took off 5 bases at V and 5 bases at J, with 15 bases between the two ends. The CDR3 is 15 residues long. The V gene's germline CDR1 is MDHEN and CDR2 SYDVKM. Specimen: T cells isolated from PBMCs. This sequence originates from a human donor in good health. Some clones in this sample may be carry-over from other donors' samples. The V and J genes are TRBV28 and TRBJ1-4; D remains unclear. In DNA, the CDR3 is TGTGCCAGCAGTCCGTTTCTAAGAGGGAATGAAAAACTGTTTTTT. This codes for CASSPFLRGNEKLFF.